Sequencing of this T cell receptor beta chain was carried out in a study of blood T cell repertoires in COVID-19. Study-level background: Nucleic acid was either cDNA or gDNA, and it came from T cells, B-cell-depleted T cells, or PBMCs.

Recruitment covered about two dozen US areas and drew participants whose ages spanned roughly 18 to 89 years. Participants' own reports of clinical history determined their cohort assignment. Among Cohort 3 donors, those recovered had two negative PCRs, clearance, or symptom resolution. Here immunoSEQ multiplex PCR was the method, and the copy in TCRdb shows in-frame clones only, minus some. The profile shows around 200,000 clones, approximately 85% of them singletons. From germline, CDR1 is SGDLS and CDR2 YYNGEE. This CDR3 is built from 16 residues. V lost 6 bases, J lost 4 bases, and 7 bases stayed unmatched.

The material sequenced was PBMCs or T cells enriched from blood (not recorded which). The chain recombines TRBV9 with TRBJ2-6; 10 bases fit TRBD2. This receptor was obtained from a man aged 35 to 55 who had recovered from COVID-19. CDR3 bases: TGTGCCAGCACCCTAGCGGGGGCGCGAGGGGCCAACGTCCTGACTTTC. Protein: CASTLAGARGANVLTF.